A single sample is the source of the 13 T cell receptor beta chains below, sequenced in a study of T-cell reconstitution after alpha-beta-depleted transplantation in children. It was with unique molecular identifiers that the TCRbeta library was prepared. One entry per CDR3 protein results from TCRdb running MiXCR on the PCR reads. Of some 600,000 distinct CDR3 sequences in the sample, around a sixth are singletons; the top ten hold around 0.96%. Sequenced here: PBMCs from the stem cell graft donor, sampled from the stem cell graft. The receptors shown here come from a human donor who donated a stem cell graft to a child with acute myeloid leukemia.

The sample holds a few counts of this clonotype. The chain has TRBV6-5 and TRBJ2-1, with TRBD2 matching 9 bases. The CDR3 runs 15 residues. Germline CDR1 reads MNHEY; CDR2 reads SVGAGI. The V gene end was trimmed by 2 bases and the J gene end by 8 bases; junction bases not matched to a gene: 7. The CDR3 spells CASSYAGTSTDEQFF. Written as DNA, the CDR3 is TGTGCCAGCAGTTACGCCGGGACTAGCACAGATGAGCAGTTCTTC.

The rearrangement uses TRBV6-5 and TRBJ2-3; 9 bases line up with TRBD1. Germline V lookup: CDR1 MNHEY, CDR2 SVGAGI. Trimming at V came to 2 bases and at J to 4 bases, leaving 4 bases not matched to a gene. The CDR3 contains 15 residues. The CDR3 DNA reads TGTGCCAGCAGTTACAGGACAGGGGTCCCAGATACGCAGTATTTT. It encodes CASSYRTGVPDTQYF.

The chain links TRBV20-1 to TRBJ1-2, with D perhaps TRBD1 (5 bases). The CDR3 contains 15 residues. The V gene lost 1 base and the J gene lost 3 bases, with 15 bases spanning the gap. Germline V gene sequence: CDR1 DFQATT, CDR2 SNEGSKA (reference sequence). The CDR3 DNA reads TGCAGTGCTAGAGGGCCCCTTGGGGGGGACTATGGCTACACCTTC. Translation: CSARGPLGGDYGYTF.

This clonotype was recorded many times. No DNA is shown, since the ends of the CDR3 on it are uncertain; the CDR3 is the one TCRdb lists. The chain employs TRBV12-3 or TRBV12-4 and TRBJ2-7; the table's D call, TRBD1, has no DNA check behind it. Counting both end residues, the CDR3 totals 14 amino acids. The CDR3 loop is CASSSSGQRYEQYF.

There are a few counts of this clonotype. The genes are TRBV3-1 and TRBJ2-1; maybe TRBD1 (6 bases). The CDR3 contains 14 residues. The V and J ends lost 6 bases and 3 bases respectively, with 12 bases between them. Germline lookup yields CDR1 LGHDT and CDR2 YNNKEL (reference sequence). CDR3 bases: TGTGCCAGCAGACCAAGGACAGACTACAATGAGCAGTTCTTC. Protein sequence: CASRPRTDYNEQFF.

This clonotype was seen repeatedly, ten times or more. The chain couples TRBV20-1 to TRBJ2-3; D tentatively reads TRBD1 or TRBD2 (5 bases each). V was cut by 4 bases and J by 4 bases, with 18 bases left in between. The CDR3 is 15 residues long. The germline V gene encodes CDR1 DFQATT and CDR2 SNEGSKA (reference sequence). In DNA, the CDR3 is TGCAGTGCTACTCCCGGGGCAGGGACCCCAGATACGCAGTATTTT. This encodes CSATPGAGTPDTQYF.

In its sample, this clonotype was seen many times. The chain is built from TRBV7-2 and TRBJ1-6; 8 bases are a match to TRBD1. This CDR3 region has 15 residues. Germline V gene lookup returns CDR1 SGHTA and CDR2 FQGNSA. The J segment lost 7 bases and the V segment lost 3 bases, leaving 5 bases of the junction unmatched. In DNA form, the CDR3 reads TGTGCCAGCAGCTTGTGGACAGGGAACAATTCACCCCTCCACTTT. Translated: CASSLWTGNNSPLHF.

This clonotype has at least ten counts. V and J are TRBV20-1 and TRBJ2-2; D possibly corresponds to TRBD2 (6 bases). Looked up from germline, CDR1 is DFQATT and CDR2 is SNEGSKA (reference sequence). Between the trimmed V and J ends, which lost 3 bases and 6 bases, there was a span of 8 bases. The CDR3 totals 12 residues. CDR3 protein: CSARRLAGELFF. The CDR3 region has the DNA TGCAGTGCTAGGCGACTAGCCGGGGAGCTGTTTTTT.

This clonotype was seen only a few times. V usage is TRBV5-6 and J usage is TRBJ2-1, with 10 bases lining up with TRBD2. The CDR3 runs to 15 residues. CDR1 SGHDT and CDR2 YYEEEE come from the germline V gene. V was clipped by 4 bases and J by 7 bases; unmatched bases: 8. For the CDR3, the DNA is TGTGCCAGCAGCGGAGCGGGGGGGCCGGGAAATGAGCAGTTCTTC. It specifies CASSGAGGPGNEQFF.

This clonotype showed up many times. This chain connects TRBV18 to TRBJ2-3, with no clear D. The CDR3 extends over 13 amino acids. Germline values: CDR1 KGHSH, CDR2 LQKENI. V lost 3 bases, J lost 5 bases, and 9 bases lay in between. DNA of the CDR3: TGTGCCAGCTCACCGGTGGTCGGAGATACGCAGTATTTT. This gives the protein CASSPVVGDTQYF.

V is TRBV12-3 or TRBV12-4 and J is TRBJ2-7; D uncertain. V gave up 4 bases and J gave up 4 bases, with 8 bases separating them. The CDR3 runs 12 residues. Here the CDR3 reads CASSSLLYEQYF. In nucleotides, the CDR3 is TGTGCCAGCAGTTCCCTTTTGTACGAGCAGTACTTC.

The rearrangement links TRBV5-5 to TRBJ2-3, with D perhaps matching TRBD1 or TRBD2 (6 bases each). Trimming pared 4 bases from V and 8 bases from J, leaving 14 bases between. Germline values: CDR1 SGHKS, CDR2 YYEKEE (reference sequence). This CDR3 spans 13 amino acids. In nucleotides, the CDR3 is TGTGCCAGCAGCCCAGACAGGAGGGGTACGCAGTATTTT. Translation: CASSPDRRGTQYF.

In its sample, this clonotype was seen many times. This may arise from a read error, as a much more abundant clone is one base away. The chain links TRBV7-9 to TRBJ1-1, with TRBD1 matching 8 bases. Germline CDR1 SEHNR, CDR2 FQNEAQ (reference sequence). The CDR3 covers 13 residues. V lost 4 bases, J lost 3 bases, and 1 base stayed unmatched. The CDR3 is CASSSDRDTEAFF. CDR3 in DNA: TGTGCCAGCAGCTCGGACAGGGACACTGAAGCTTTCTTT.